These 7 T cell receptor beta chains share one sample of origin, sequenced in a study of blood T cell repertoires in COVID-19. Sequenced by immunoSEQ multiplex PCR; TCRdb stores in-frame clones only, minus some. The profile covers approximately 230,000 clones, with approximately 83% appearing a single time and about 9% taken by the ten largest. Sequencing was carried out using peripheral blood. These receptors came from a man of 80 years or more with acute or convalescent COVID-19.

The V call is TRBV13, the J call TRBJ2-1; TRBD2 matches 13 bases. Trimming cost V 5 bases and J 2 bases; bases outside gene matches: 9. There are 18 residues in the CDR3. Germline CDR1 PRHDT, CDR2 FYEKMQ (reference sequence). The CDR3 protein is CASSVTSGGARAYNEQFF. Here the CDR3 DNA reads TGTGCCAGCAGCGTCACTAGCGGGGGGGCCAGGGCCTACAATGAGCAGTTCTTC. The full variable domain, with the rest looked up from reference TRBV13 and TRBJ2-1, is AAGVIQSPRHLIKEKRETATLKCYPIPRHDTVYWYQQGPGQDPQFLISFYEKMQSDKGSIPDRFSAQQFSDYHSELNMSSLELGDSALYFCASSVTSGGARAYNEQFFGPGTRLTVL.

The rearrangement links TRBV18 to TRBJ1-5; 8 positions match TRBD1. The V gene end was trimmed by 5 bases and the J gene end by 5 bases; junction bases not matched to a gene: 8. This CDR3 is built from 15 residues. Germline assignment: CDR1 KGHSH and CDR2 LQKENI. CDR3 loop: CASSSATGVDQPQHF. The CDR3 DNA reads as TGTGCCAGCTCATCAGCGACAGGGGTGGATCAGCCCCAGCATTTT. The full variable domain, in which reference TRBV18 and TRBJ1-5 provide the parts outside the CDR3, is NAGVMQNPRHLVRRRGQEARLRCSPMKGHSHVYWYRQLPEEGLKFMVYLQKENIIDESGMPKERFSAEFPKEGPSILRIQQVVRGDSAAYFCASSSATGVDQPQHFGDGTRLSIL.

The genes are TRBV7-3 and TRBJ2-1; TRBD2 aligns across 10 bases. The CDR3 sequence is 15 residues long. The J segment lost 3 bases and the V segment lost 3 bases, leaving 2 bases of the junction unmatched. Germline lookup yields CDR1 SGHTA and CDR2 FQGTGA. DNA of the CDR3: TGTGCCAGCAGCTTTAGGACTAGCGGCTACAATGAGCAGTTCTTC. Protein sequence: CASSFRTSGYNEQFF.

V usage is TRBV5-5 and J usage is TRBJ1-3; no clear D. V gave up 2 bases and J gave up 0 bases, with 6 bases separating them. This CDR3 is built from 14 residues. Germline loops: CDR1 SGHKS, CDR2 YYEKEE (reference sequence). CDR3: CASSLQSSGNTIYF. Written as DNA, the CDR3 is TGTGCCAGCAGCTTACAGTCCTCTGGAAACACCATATATTTT.

This clone was observed once. The genes are TRBV27 and TRBJ1-4; 8 bases align to TRBD1. This CDR3 contains 15 residues. With 5 bases clipped from V and 4 bases from J, the junction kept 6 bases outside the gene matches. Per germline, CDR1 MNHEY and CDR2 SMNVEV (reference sequence). The CDR3 DNA is TGTGCCAGCAGTCCCCAGGGGGCGGGTAATGAAAAACTGTTTTTT. Residues: CASSPQGAGNEKLFF.

This clone was counted a single time. The chain links TRBV7-2 to TRBJ1-5; 12 bases fit TRBD1. This CDR3 comprises 16 residues. The J segment lost 6 bases and the V segment lost 5 bases, leaving 8 bases of the junction unmatched. In germline, CDR1 is SGHTA, CDR2 FQGNSA. For the CDR3, the DNA is TGTGCCAGCAGCCCGGGACAGGGGGCGCGGAGTCAGCCCCAGCATTTT. This codes for CASSPGQGARSQPQHF.

The chain employs TRBV30 and TRBJ2-3; TRBD1 agrees at 8 bases. The germline V gene has CDR1 GTSNPN and CDR2 SVGIG (reference sequence). The V gene end was trimmed by 3 bases and the J gene end by 2 bases; junction bases not matched to a gene: 1. The CDR3 totals 13 residues. The CDR3 protein is CAWSQGATDTQYF. The CDR3 region has the DNA TGTGCCTGGAGCCAGGGGGCCACAGATACGCAGTATTTT. Complete variable domain (other parts from reference TRBV30 and TRBJ2-3): SQTIHQWPATLVQPVGSPLSLECTVEGTSNPNLYWYRQAAGRGLQLLFYSVGIGQISSEVPQNLSASRPQDRQFILSSKKLLLSDSGFYLCAWSQGATDTQYFGPGTRLTVL.